The 5 T cell receptor beta chains below come from one sample, sequenced in a study of T-cell reconstitution after alpha-beta-depleted transplantation in children. Researchers prepared the TCRbeta library using unique molecular identifiers, the study reports. TCRdb recomputed calls from the PCR reads with MiXCR, one row per CDR3 protein. The sample has 60,000 or so distinct CDR3 sequences; 44% are singletons. Sample: PBMCs, mostly from graft donor cells, taken 360 days after TCRalphabeta/CD19-depleted stem cell transplant. The receptors come from a male patient younger than 18 who had a stem cell transplant for acute lymphoblastic leukemia, so the T cells may come from the graft donor.

The chain combines TRBV20-1 with TRBJ2-2; 7 nucleotides line up with TRBD1. Germline loops: CDR1 DFQATT, CDR2 SNEGSKA (reference sequence). The CDR3 sequence is 16 residues long. V lost 0 bases, J lost 3 bases, and 7 bases stayed unmatched. CDR3 bases: TGCAGTGCTAGAGAGTACAAGGGGGCTTACACCGGGGAGCTGTTTTTT. It codes for CSAREYKGAYTGELFF.

The chain combines TRBV5-5 with TRBJ2-2; the match to TRBD2 covers 9 bases. CDR1 is SGHKS, CDR2 YYEKEE, per germline (reference sequence). This CDR3 contains 15 residues. The V segment lost 5 bases and the J segment 6 bases; nucleotides outside the gene matches: 8. The CDR3 reads CASSPGLAISGELFF. CDR3 coding DNA: TGTGCCAGCAGTCCCGGACTAGCGATATCCGGGGAGCTGTTTTTT.

This clonotype was observed a few times. The chain recombines TRBV7-7 with TRBJ2-1; tentatively, D is TRBD2 (5 bases). CDR1 SSHAT and CDR2 FNYEAQ come from the germline V gene (reference sequence). The CDR3 is 16 residues long. With 4 bases removed from V and 12 bases from J, the gap between germline ends came to 25 bases. CDR3 DNA sequence: TGTGCCAGCAGCTCCCCCGGGGTAGCTGGTACAAGGGTGCAGTTCTTC. This codes for CASSSPGVAGTRVQFF.

This chain links TRBV6-5 with TRBJ2-4; perhaps TRBD2 as D (6 bases). CDR1 and CDR2 from the germline V gene are MNHEY and SVGAGI. V shed 4 bases and J shed 4 bases, with 17 bases lying between them. This CDR3 has 16 amino acids. CDR3 amino acids: CASSFSPVGGKNIQYF. The CDR3 bases are TGTGCCAGCAGTTTCTCTCCGGTCGGGGGAAAAAACATTCAGTACTTC.

The chain couples TRBV29-1 to TRBJ2-7; TRBD1 is a possible D gene (5 bases). The germline CDR1 and CDR2 sequences are SQVTM and ANQGSEA. V shed 3 bases and J shed 0 bases, with 9 bases lying between them. The CDR3 consists of 13 residues. This CDR3 is CSVDVRDSYEQYF. The DNA for the CDR3 is TGCAGCGTTGACGTCAGGGACTCCTACGAGCAGTACTTC.